A selection of T cell receptor beta chains follows, all from one sample in a study of CD8+CD57+ T cells in acquired aplastic anemia. TCRdb processed the reads anew with MiXCR; each CDR3 protein has one entry. Of about 130,000 distinct CDR3 sequences in the sample, 48% were seen once. The material sequenced was sorted CD4+, CD8+, or CD8+CD57+ T cells (not recorded which) from PBMCs. The receptors shown here come from a human donor in good health, serving as a control. CDR3s include the opening cysteine and the closing phenylalanine or tryptophan. The D gene is left open where the match is weak. Some rows have no size entry. The others give once, few or many, or a class for an expanded clone.

V gene	J gene	D gene	clone size	CDR3 DNA	CDR3 protein
TRBV7-2	TRBJ1-1	-	-	TGTGCCAGCAGCTTAGCCCAGGACAGTGAAGCTTTCTTT	CASSLAQDSEAFF
TRBV24-1	TRBJ2-7	-	few	TGTGCCACCAGTGATTCCACCTACGAGCAGTACTTC	CATSDSTYEQYF
TRBV7-2	TRBJ2-3	-	many	TGTGCCAGCAGCTACGGGGGGCCGACAGATACGCAGTATTTT	CASSYGGPTDTQYF
TRBV6-5	TRBJ2-7	-	many	TGTGCCAGCAGTTACGGCAGGAACTACGAGCAGTACTTC	CASSYGRNYEQYF
TRBV11-3	TRBJ2-7	TRBD2	-	TGTGACAGCAGCCCATCAGCGGGAGCGGTTGAGCAGTACTTC	CDSSPSAGAVEQYF
TRBV2	TRBJ2-7	TRBD1	few	TGTGCCAGCAGTGAAGGGACAGGGTTATACGAGCAGTACTTC	CASSEGTGLYEQYF
TRBV6-1	TRBJ2-3	-	many	TGTGCCAGCGGGGGGCTGAGCACAGATACGCAGTATTTT	CASGGLSTDTQYF
TRBV29-1	TRBJ2-7	TRBD1	-	TGCAGCGTTCGACAGGGCCACGAGCAGTACTTC	CSVRQGHEQYF
TRBV7-2	TRBJ2-6	-	once	TGTGCCAGCAGCTTTAATCCGGCTGGGGCCAACGTCCTGACTTTC	CASSFNPAGANVLTF
TRBV7-2	TRBJ2-5	-	-	TGTGCCAGCAGCAGGGACGCGGAAGAGACCCAGTACTTC	CASSRDAEETQYF
TRBV19	TRBJ1-2	-	once	TGTGCCAGTAGTATGGTCGGGTCGGACTATGGCTACACCTTC	CASSMVGSDYGYTF